These 22 T cell receptor beta chains were all obtained from the same sample, sequenced in a study of blood T cell repertoires in COVID-19. The method was immunoSEQ multiplex PCR; TCRdb's version includes in-frame clones alone and lacks a portion of them. The sample contains around 270,000 clones, about 89% of which appear only once. The source material was peripheral blood. Receptors were obtained from a man aged 25 to 45 with acute or convalescent COVID-19.

The J gene is TRBJ1-1, the V gene TRBV6-5; 10 nucleotides align to TRBD1. From germline, CDR1 is MNHEY and CDR2 SVGAGI. With V trimmed by 7 bases and J by 3 bases, 8 bases remained unmatched. The length of the CDR3 is 15 residues. The CDR3: CASTRQGALHTEAFF. The DNA of the CDR3 is TGTGCCAGCACTAGACAGGGGGCTTTGCACACTGAAGCTTTCTTT.

This rearrangement joins TRBV28 to TRBJ1-5; D perhaps matches TRBD1 (6 bases). Trimming took 5 bases from V and 7 from J, leaving 15 bases between them. Germline V gives CDR1 MDHEN, CDR2 SYDVKM. The CDR3 is 14 amino acids. The chain's CDR3 is CASSRTDNGQPQHF. The CDR3 DNA sequence: TGTGCCAGCAGTAGGACAGATAACGGGCAGCCCCAGCATTTT.

To note about this clone: The junction departs from the called germline gene at one end, perhaps through a read error. The V gene is TRBV18, the J gene TRBJ2-1; TRBD2 might be the D (6 bases). CDR1 is KGHSH, CDR2 LQKENI, per germline. The CDR3 is 13 residues long. CDR3 in DNA: TGTGCCAGTTCACCCCCCGGGAGTAATGAGCAGTTCTTC. It translates to CASSPPGSNEQFF.

The chain joins TRBV9 to TRBJ2-2; 9 nucleotides align to TRBD2. CDR3 length: 16 amino acids. The germline V gene has CDR1 SGDLS and CDR2 YYNGEE. Trimming cost V 2 bases and J 2 bases; bases outside gene matches: 4. CDR3 in amino acids: CASSVTSGRNTGELFF. The DNA of the CDR3 is TGTGCCAGCAGCGTCACTAGCGGGCGTAACACCGGGGAGCTGTTTTTT. The full variable domain, rest sourced from reference TRBV9 and TRBJ2-2, is DSGVTQTPKHLITATGQRVTLRCSPRSGDLSVYWYQQSLDQGLQFLIQYYNGEERAKGNILERFSAQQFPDLHSELNLSSLELGDSALYFCASSVTSGRNTGELFFGEGSRLTVL.

Concerning this clone itself: An end of the junction does not agree with germline; a read error may underlie this. The chain carries TRBV7-8 and TRBJ2-7, with D possibly matching TRBD2 (5 bases). The CDR3 runs to 13 residues. Germline CDR1 SGHVS, CDR2 FQNEAQ. The CDR3 is CAGSFRGAYEQYF. In DNA form, the CDR3 reads TGTGCCGGCAGCTTCCGGGGAGCCTACGAGCAGTACTTC.

This chain connects TRBV5-4 to TRBJ2-7; D is undetermined. Per the germline V gene, CDR1 is SGHNT and CDR2 is YYREEE (reference sequence). Trimming pared 0 bases from V and 0 bases from J, leaving 4 bases between. This CDR3 contains 13 residues. DNA of the CDR3: TGTGCCAGCAGCTTGGGCAGCTCCTACGAGCAGTACTTC. Amino acids: CASSLGSSYEQYF.

CDR3: CASRRNAGDYTF. The DNA for the CDR3 is TGTGCCAGCAGACGTAACGCCGGAGACTACACCTTC. The chain combines TRBV28 with TRBJ1-2; no clear D gene. Germline CDR1 is MDHEN and CDR2 is SYDVKM. Deletions cut 6 bases from V and 10 bases from J, with 15 bases between. The CDR3 is 12 residues long.

The chain combines TRBV6-5 with TRBJ1-5; D might be TRBD1 (5 bases). The CDR3 extends over 13 amino acids. V lost 11 bases, J lost 7 bases, and 18 bases lay in between. Per the germline V gene, CDR1 is MNHEY and CDR2 is SVGAGI. CDR3 DNA: TGTGCCGGAGCCTCAGGGACTGGCCAGCCCCAGCATTTT. It yields the protein CAGASGTGQPQHF.

This chain connects TRBV12-2 to TRBJ2-3; the table's D call, TRBD2, was not checked against the DNA. TRBV12-2 has pseudogene status. This CDR3 is 21 amino acids long. The CDR3 reads CASRLAWVMALAGRGTDTQYF. The CDR3 DNA reads TGTGCAAGTCGCTTAGCGTGGGTCATGGCCCTAGCGGGGAGGGGCACAGATACGCAGTATTTT.

This clone was observed once. The chain uses TRBV7-9 and TRBJ2-7; perhaps TRBD2 as D (5 bases). The CDR3 runs to 12 residues. Germline V lookup: CDR1 SEHNR, CDR2 FQNEAQ (reference sequence). Trimming left V 5 bases short and J 7 bases short, with 12 bases between. The CDR3 DNA reads TGTGCCAGCAGCCTCGGGGTGTGGGAGCAGTACTTC. It is translated as CASSLGVWEQYF.

This rearrangement joins TRBV28 to TRBJ1-1; D might be TRBD1 (5 bases). The CDR3 sequence is 14 residues long. Trimming removed 6 bases at V and 0 bases at J, with 11 bases between. Germline V gene lookup returns CDR1 MDHEN and CDR2 SYDVKM. The CDR3 region is CASSLGGMNTEAFF. The CDR3 DNA reads TGTGCCAGCAGCCTGGGGGGAATGAACACTGAAGCTTTCTTT.

The chain uses TRBV18 and TRBJ1-6; 8 bases are a match to TRBD1. The germline V gene has CDR1 KGHSH and CDR2 LQKENI. CDR3 size: 17 residues. V lost 4 bases and J lost 9; bases outside the gene matches: 14. This CDR3 is CASSQNRLTGTGSPLHF. DNA for the CDR3: TGTGCCAGCTCACAAAACCGTCTAACAGGGACAGGTTCACCCCTCCACTTT.

The chain is built from TRBV27 and TRBJ1-5; 8 bases align to TRBD1. Germline CDR1 is MNHEY and CDR2 is SMNVEV (reference sequence). The CDR3 loop spans 12 amino acids. Trimming removed 4 bases from V and 7 bases from J; junction bases left unmatched: 0. The CDR3 reads CASSSGGQPQHF. CDR3 coding DNA: TGTGCCAGCAGTTCAGGGGGCCAGCCCCAGCATTTT.

The chain joins TRBV27 to TRBJ1-1, with D perhaps matching TRBD1 (6 bases). Trimming left V 10 bases short and J 2 bases short, with 17 bases between. This CDR3 region has 14 residues. Germline CDR1 is MNHEY and CDR2 is SMNVEV (reference sequence). Here the CDR3 DNA reads TGTGCCACCGGGAGGAACAGGGAAAACACTGAAGCTTTCTTT. Translating it yields CATGRNRENTEAFF.

Of note for this clone: The junction shows a germline mismatch at one end, possibly a read error. This rearrangement joins TRBV6-6 to TRBJ1-2, with 7 bases that match TRBD1. CDR1 MNHNY and CDR2 SVGAGI come from the germline V gene (reference sequence). This CDR3 has 14 amino acids. The CDR3 loop reads CASSYDPLGQAKPF. The CDR3 DNA follows: TGTGCCAGCAGTTACGATCCTTTAGGACAGGCTAAACCCTTC.

This chain connects TRBV7-8 to TRBJ1-6; 8 positions agree with TRBD1. V shed 2 bases, J shed 8 bases, and the junction held 5 bases outside the gene matches. The CDR3 consists of 15 residues. Germline V gene sequence: CDR1 SGHVS, CDR2 FQNEAQ. For the CDR3, the DNA is TGTGCCAGCAGCTTAATGGGACAGGTGGATTCACCCCTCCACTTT. It specifies CASSLMGQVDSPLHF.

This rearrangement joins TRBV3-1 (or the pseudogene TRBV3-2) to TRBJ2-7; D ambiguous. The CDR3 spans 12 residues. The V and J ends lost 5 bases and 0 bases respectively, with 5 bases between them. Germline values: CDR1 LGHDT, CDR2 YNNKEL (reference sequence). The CDR3 nucleotides are TGTGCCAGCAGCTCCATCTCCTACGAGCAGTACTTC. It is translated as CASSSISYEQYF.

The chain combines TRBV5-1 with TRBJ1-2; perhaps TRBD1 as D (5 bases). V dropped 4 bases and J dropped 2 bases, with 12 bases sitting between them. The germline V gene encodes CDR1 SGHRS and CDR2 YFSETQ. The CDR3 loop spans 14 amino acids. For the CDR3, the DNA is TGCGCCAGCAGCCGCGGGGACGGCAACTATGGCTACACCTTC. Protein: CASSRGDGNYGYTF.

This chain joins TRBV18 and TRBJ2-5; a weak D match, TRBD2 (5 bases). The germline gives CDR1 KGHSH, CDR2 LQKENI. The CDR3 spans 14 residues. Between the trimmed V and J ends, which lost 1 base and 5 bases, there was a span of 11 bases. CDR3 loop: CASSPLDSGETQYF. CDR3 coding DNA: TGTGCCAGCTCACCACTCGATTCGGGGGAGACCCAGTACTTC.

In this sample, this clone turned up a few times. The CDR3 sequence is CASSLERGRATLEQFF. CDR3 nucleotides: TGTGCCAGCAGCTTAGAGCGCGGGAGGGCCACTCTTGAGCAGTTCTTC. The gene calls are TRBV7-9 and TRBJ2-1; 9 nucleotides line up with TRBD2. The germline V gene has CDR1 SEHNR and CDR2 FQNEAQ (reference sequence). V shed 1 base, J shed 9 bases, and the junction held 10 bases outside the gene matches. The CDR3 length is 16 residues.

This clone has only one observation. The rearrangement joins TRBV24-1 to TRBJ2-3; 10 positions match TRBD2. CDR3 length equals 16 residues. V gave up 4 bases and J gave up 0 bases; unmatched junction bases: 3. Germline-derived CDR1 and CDR2 are KGHDR and SFDVKD. The CDR3 bases are TGTGCCACCAGTGACAGGACTAGCGGAAGCACAGATACGCAGTATTTT. Translated: CATSDRTSGSTDTQYF.

The chain links TRBV18 to TRBJ1-2; 7 bases fit TRBD1. Trimming took 3 bases from V and 4 from J; bases not matched to a gene: 2. The CDR3 spans 13 residues. Germline assignment: CDR1 KGHSH and CDR2 LQKENI. The CDR3 reads CASSPDRTYGYTF. Here the CDR3 DNA reads TGTGCCAGCTCACCGGACAGGACCTATGGCTACACCTTC.